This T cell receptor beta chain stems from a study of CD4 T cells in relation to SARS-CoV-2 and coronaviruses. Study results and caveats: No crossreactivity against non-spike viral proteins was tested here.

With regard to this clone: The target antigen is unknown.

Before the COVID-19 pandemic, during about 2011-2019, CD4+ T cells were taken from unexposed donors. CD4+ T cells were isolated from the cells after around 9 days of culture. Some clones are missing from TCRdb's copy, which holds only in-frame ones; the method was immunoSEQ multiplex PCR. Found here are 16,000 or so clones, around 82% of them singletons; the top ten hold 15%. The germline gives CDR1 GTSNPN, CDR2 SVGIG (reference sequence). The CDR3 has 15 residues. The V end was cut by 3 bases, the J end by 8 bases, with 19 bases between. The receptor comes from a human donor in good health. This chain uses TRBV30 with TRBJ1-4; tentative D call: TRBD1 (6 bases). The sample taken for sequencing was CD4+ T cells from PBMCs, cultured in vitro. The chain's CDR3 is CAWSFRDNRREKLFF. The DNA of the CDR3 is TGTGCCTGGAGCTTCAGGGACAATCGGAGGGAAAAACTGTTTTTT.